The subject of this entry is one T cell receptor (beta chain). Germline V lookup: CDR1 SEHNR, CDR2 FQNEAQ (reference sequence). The CDR3 totals 15 residues. Trimming removed 5 bases at V and 8 bases at J, with 18 bases between. The data stem from a study of control samples from healthy donors and cancer patients. Some clones are missing from TCRdb's copy, which holds only in-frame ones; the method was immunoSEQ multiplex PCR. The table records roughly 88,000 clones, approximately 89% of them present only once. Material for sequencing was blood. V usage is TRBV7-9 and J usage is TRBJ1-4; D remains ambiguous. This TCR came from a woman aged 25 to 45 in good health. The CDR3 sequence is CASSRDPRNREKLFF. CDR3 nucleotide sequence: TGTGCCAGCAGCCGAGACCCTAGGAATCGGGAAAAACTGTTTTTT.